This entry concerns a single TCR beta chain. The germline V gene has CDR1 SGDLS and CDR2 YYNGEE. This CDR3 region has 14 residues. V was pared by 4 bases and J by 2 bases, with 6 bases of the junction left unmatched. Only in-frame clones appear in the TCRdb table, and some are missing; sequencing was by immunoSEQ multiplex PCR. The sample contains approximately 75,000 clones, about 84% of which appear only once. This sample was included in a study of OX40 agonist ivuxolimab in advanced cancers. On the study more broadly: Treatment received earlier with anti-PD-1, anti-PD-L1 or anti-CTLA-4 agents was allowed, and around 36% had some.

Autoimmune disease history or systemic immunosuppression excluded patients. Blood got drawn at baseline, again on cycle 4 day 1, and then on cycle 7 day 1. This sequence was found in an adult with an advanced solid tumor such as melanoma, head and neck, liver or kidney cancer. The chain employs TRBV9 and TRBJ2-7; 7 bases line up with TRBD1. The sample consisted of CD4+ or CD8+ T cells sorted from blood, taken in a trial of the OX40 agonist ivuxolimab. The CDR3 region is CASSLTGQTYEQYF. The CDR3 DNA follows: TGTGCCAGCAGCCTAACGGGACAGACCTACGAGCAGTACTTC. Together with reference TRBV9 and TRBJ2-7, the CDR3 gives the full variable domain: DSGVTQTPKHLITATGQRVTLRCSPRSGDLSVYWYQQSLDQGLQFLIQYYNGEERAKGNILERFSAQQFPDLHSELNLSSLELGDSALYFCASSLTGQTYEQYFGPGTRLTVT.